The 2 T cell receptor beta chains given below trace back to one sample, sequenced in a study of post-analysis software for immune sequencing data. The study, taken as a whole, reports: Patients carried several TRBV segments more frequently than controls did, and TRBV5-6, TRBV5-1 and TRBV20-1 were among them.

These TCRs' antigens remain unknown. Prepared TCR beta cDNA libraries contained unique molecular identifiers. A single record per CDR3 protein comes from TCRdb applying MiXCR to the PCR reads. The sample includes a few hundred thousand distinct CDR3 sequences, about 40% of them seen just once. Specimen: blood. All receptors derive from a girl aged 10 to 17 with multiple sclerosis.

In its sample, this clonotype was seen many times. The rearrangement links TRBV4-2 to TRBJ1-2; no clear D. The germline gives CDR1 LGHNA, CDR2 YNFKEQ. The CDR3 contains 14 residues. Trimming pared 1 base from V and 3 bases from J, leaving 9 bases between. DNA of the CDR3: TGTGCCAGCAGCCAAGGGACGCTCCACTATGGCTACACCTTC. Protein product: CASSQGTLHYGYTF.

This clonotype has more than one count but fewer than ten. The V and J genes are TRBV5-1 and TRBJ1-1; no clear D. Deletions cut 1 base from V and 5 bases from J, with 15 bases between. There are 15 residues in the CDR3. CDR1 is SGHRS and CDR2 is YFSETQ in the germline V gene. The CDR3 nucleotides read TGCGCCAGCAGCTTGCAGGCAGGAAGCCTTACTGAAGCTTTCTTT. It specifies CASSLQAGSLTEAFF.